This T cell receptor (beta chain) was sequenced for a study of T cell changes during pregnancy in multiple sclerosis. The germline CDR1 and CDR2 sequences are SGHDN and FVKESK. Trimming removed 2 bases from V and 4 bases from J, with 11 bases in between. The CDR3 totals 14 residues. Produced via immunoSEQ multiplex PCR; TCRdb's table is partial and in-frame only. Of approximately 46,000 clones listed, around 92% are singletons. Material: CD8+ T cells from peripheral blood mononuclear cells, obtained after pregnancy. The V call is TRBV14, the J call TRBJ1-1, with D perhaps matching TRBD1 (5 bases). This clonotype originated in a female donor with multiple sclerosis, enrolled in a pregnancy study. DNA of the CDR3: TGTGCCAGCAGCCAACGGACATCTACCACTGAAGCTTTCTTT. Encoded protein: CASSQRTSTTEAFF.